A single sample gave rise to the 14 T cell receptor beta chains below, sequenced in a study of blood T cell repertoires in COVID-19. The protocol was immunoSEQ multiplex PCR, while the TCRdb copy is restricted to in-frame clones and leaves out a portion. The repertoire holds 150,000 to 200,000 clones, with 82% as singletons. Sequencing was carried out using peripheral blood. All receptors come from a woman in her sixties with COVID-19, enrolled during active disease.

The CDR3 nucleotides read TGTGCCAGCAGCTTAATGCGGGGGGGCCTACGGTACAATGAGCAGTTCTTC. It encodes CASSLMRGGLRYNEQFF. The genes are TRBV5-6 and TRBJ2-1; 9 nucleotides line up with TRBD2. The CDR3 totals 17 residues. The trim removed 2 bases at V and 4 bases at J, leaving 10 bases unmatched. Germline lookup yields CDR1 SGHDT and CDR2 YYEEEE.

The gene calls are TRBV19 and TRBJ2-1, with 10 bases matching TRBD1. V dropped 4 bases and J dropped 8; count of bases not matched to a gene: 8. The germline V gene has CDR1 LNHDA and CDR2 SQIVND (reference sequence). The CDR3 extends over 15 amino acids. The CDR3 region is CASSSPRDRGDEQFF. In nucleotides, the CDR3 is TGTGCCAGTAGTAGCCCCCGGGACAGGGGAGATGAGCAGTTCTTC.

The chain uses TRBV9 and TRBJ2-2, with D possibly being TRBD1 (5 bases). The CDR3 covers 16 residues. Germline CDR1 is SGDLS and CDR2 is YYNGEE. V was cut by 0 bases and J by 7 bases, with 16 bases left in between. Written as DNA, the CDR3 is TGTGCCAGCAGCGTAGTTGGGCAGGGCCCCAACGGGGAGCTGTTTTTT. Its protein is CASSVVGQGPNGELFF.

The rearrangement uses TRBV30 and TRBJ1-2, with TRBD1 matching 8 bases. This CDR3 comprises 13 residues. CDR1 GTSNPN and CDR2 SVGIG come from the germline V gene (reference sequence). After removal of 1 base from V and 4 bases from J, the junction contained 2 bases not matched to a gene. CDR3 nucleotides: TGTGCCTGGAGTGGGGGGACAGGCTATGGCTACACCTTC. Translated, it gives CAWSGGTGYGYTF.

V usage is TRBV6-1 and J usage is TRBJ1-1; D perhaps matches TRBD1 (5 bases). The CDR3 has 18 amino acids. Trimming cost V 3 bases and J 1 base, with 21 bases left between them. Germline lookup yields CDR1 MNHNS and CDR2 SASEGT. Written as DNA, the CDR3 is TGTGCCAGCAGTGACCGTGGGGCAGGGTTAAAGACGAACACTGAAGCTTTCTTT. Translated, it gives CASSDRGAGLKTNTEAFF.

DNA of the CDR3: TGCAGCGTTGGTGGGACAGGAAGCTACGAGCAGTACTTC. Translated: CSVGGTGSYEQYF. The J gene is TRBJ2-7, the V gene TRBV29-1; TRBD1 agrees at 8 bases. This CDR3 comprises 13 residues. The trim removed 4 bases at V and 3 bases at J, leaving 5 bases unmatched. Per the germline V gene, CDR1 is SQVTM and CDR2 is ANQGSEA.

The rearrangement joins TRBV15 to TRBJ2-2, with 8 bases matching TRBD1. The germline V gene has CDR1 LNHNV and CDR2 YYDKDF (reference sequence). Trimming cost V 1 base and J 6 bases; bases outside gene matches: 4. The CDR3 has 15 amino acids. The CDR3 sequence is CATSRGTGIPGELFF. For the CDR3, the DNA is TGTGCCACCAGCAGAGGGACAGGGATACCCGGGGAGCTGTTTTTT.

This clone was found a few times. The J gene is TRBJ2-3, the V gene TRBV5-1; 8 nucleotides agree with TRBD2. The CDR3 length is 20 residues. Germline CDR1 is SGHRS and CDR2 is YFSETQ. V lost 3 bases and J lost 6; bases outside the gene matches: 24. The CDR3 spells CASSYFFSGTSPGGGDTQYF. The DNA for the CDR3 is TGCGCCAGCAGCTATTTTTTTTCCGGGACTAGTCCCGGGGGCGGGGATACGCAGTATTTT.

The chain joins TRBV5-5 to TRBJ1-3, with 8 bases matching TRBD1. There are 15 residues in the CDR3. V was clipped by 4 bases and J by 4 bases; unmatched bases: 7. Germline CDR1 and CDR2: SGHKS and YYEKEE (reference sequence). This CDR3 is CASSGTGRTGNTIYF. The CDR3 region has the DNA TGTGCCAGCAGCGGGACAGGTCGAACCGGAAACACCATATATTTT.

The chain uses TRBV30 and TRBJ1-2, with 7 nucleotides matching TRBD1. V gave up 8 bases and J gave up 5 bases; unmatched junction bases: 17. The CDR3 sequence is 15 residues long. Germline values: CDR1 GTSNPN, CDR2 SVGIG (reference sequence). The CDR3 DNA is TGTGCCAGGGAGCGAGGGGGCAAAGATGAGTATGGCTACACCTTC. It specifies CARERGGKDEYGYTF.

The V and J genes are TRBV27 and TRBJ2-3; 8 bases map to TRBD2. From germline, CDR1 is MNHEY and CDR2 SMNVEV (reference sequence). V gave up 0 bases and J gave up 2 bases; unmatched junction bases: 7. The CDR3 contains 17 residues. CDR3 sequence (DNA): TGTGCCAGCAGTTTATCTGTCGCGGGAGGACACACAGATACGCAGTATTTT. Residues: CASSLSVAGGHTDTQYF.

The CDR3: CASSLRTAKNIQYF. In nucleotides, the CDR3 is TGTGCCAGCAGTTTGCGTACTGCCAAAAACATTCAGTACTTC. This chain joins TRBV27 and TRBJ2-4, with D unresolved. CDR3 length equals 14 residues. Trimming removed 3 bases at V and 1 base at J, with 7 bases between. CDR1 MNHEY and CDR2 SMNVEV come from the germline V gene (reference sequence).

This clone occurred a few times. The chain couples TRBV11-2 to TRBJ2-1, with 8 bases that match TRBD1. CDR3 size: 15 residues. Germline trimming cut 3 bases from V and 3 bases from J; bases unmatched to any gene: 4. Germline values: CDR1 SGHAT, CDR2 FQNNGV. DNA for the CDR3: TGTGCCAGCAGCTTTTCGGGACAGGACTACAATGAGCAGTTCTTC. Its protein is CASSFSGQDYNEQFF.

This clone was detected once. V usage is TRBV5-1 and J usage is TRBJ1-4; TRBD1 matches at 8 bases. The germline gives CDR1 SGHRS, CDR2 YFSETQ. With V trimmed by 4 bases and J by 5 bases, 4 bases remained unmatched. The CDR3 has 14 residues. The chain's CDR3 is CASSDGQGNEKLFF. The CDR3 region has the DNA TGCGCCAGCAGCGACGGACAGGGAAATGAAAAACTGTTTTTT.